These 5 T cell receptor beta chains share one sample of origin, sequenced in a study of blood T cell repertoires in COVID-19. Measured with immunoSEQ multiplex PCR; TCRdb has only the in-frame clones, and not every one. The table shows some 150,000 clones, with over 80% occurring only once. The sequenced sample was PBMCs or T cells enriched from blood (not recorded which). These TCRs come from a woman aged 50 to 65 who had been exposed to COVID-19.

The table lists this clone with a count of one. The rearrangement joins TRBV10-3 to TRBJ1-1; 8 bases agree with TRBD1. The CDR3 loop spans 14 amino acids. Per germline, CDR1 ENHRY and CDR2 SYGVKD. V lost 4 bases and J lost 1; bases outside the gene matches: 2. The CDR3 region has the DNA TGTGCCATCAGTGCCCAGGGGGCGAACACTGAAGCTTTCTTT. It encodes CAISAQGANTEAFF.

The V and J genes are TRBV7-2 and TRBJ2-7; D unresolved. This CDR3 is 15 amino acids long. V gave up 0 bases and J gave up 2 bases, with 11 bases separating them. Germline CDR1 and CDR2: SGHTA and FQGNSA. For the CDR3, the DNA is TGTGCCAGCAGCTTAGCGAGGCGTACGGCCTACGAGCAGTACTTC. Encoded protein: CASSLARRTAYEQYF.

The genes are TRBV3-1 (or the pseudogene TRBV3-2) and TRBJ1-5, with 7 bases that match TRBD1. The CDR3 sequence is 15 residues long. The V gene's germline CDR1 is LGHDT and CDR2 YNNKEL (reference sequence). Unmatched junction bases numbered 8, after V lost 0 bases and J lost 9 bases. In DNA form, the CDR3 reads TGTGCCAGCAGCCAAGATCACAGGGGAACTCGGCCCCAGCATTTT. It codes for CASSQDHRGTRPQHF.

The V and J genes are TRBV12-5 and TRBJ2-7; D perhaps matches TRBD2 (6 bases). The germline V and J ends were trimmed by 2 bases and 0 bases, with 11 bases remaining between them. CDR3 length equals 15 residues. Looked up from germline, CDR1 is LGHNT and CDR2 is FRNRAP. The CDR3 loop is CASGLFSGVSYEQYF. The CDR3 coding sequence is TGTGCTAGTGGTTTGTTTTCGGGGGTCTCCTACGAGCAGTACTTC.

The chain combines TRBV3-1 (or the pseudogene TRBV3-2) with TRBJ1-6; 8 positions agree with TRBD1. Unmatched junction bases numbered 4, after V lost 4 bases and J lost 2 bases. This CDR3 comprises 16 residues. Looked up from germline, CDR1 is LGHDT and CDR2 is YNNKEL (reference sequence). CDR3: CASSPGQDPYNSPLHF. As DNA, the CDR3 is TGTGCCAGCAGCCCGGGACAGGACCCCTATAATTCACCCCTCCACTTT.